Each of the 26 T cell receptor beta chains below was sequenced from the same sample in a study of Graves' ophthalmopathy and Graves' hyperthyroidism. From RNA, the CDR3 regions of TCR beta chains were amplified and sequenced. The authors performed first-round RT-PCR with HTBI primers and then a second-round multiplex PCR. TCRdb itself ran the multiplex PCR reads through MiXCR, one entry per CDR3 protein. The sample has about 500,000 distinct CDR3 sequences, under 40% seen once. The specimen sequenced was peripheral blood or thyroid tissue (not recorded which). The receptors shown here come from an adult man with Graves' hyperthyroidism.

At least ten counts were recorded for this clonotype. The rearrangement joins TRBV2 to TRBJ1-2, with TRBD1 matching over 12 bases. J lost 5 bases, V lost 6 bases, and 4 bases had no gene match. The germline V gene has CDR1 SNHLY and CDR2 FYNNEI. This CDR3 contains 14 residues. CDR3 nucleotides: TGTGCCAGCAGCCGGGACAGGGGGCGTTATGGCTACACCTTC. Its protein is CASSRDRGRYGYTF.

This clonotype was found a few times. The V call is TRBV12-3 or TRBV12-4, the J call TRBJ2-5; the D is unclear. Trimming removed 2 bases at V and 3 bases at J, with 10 bases between. The CDR3 contains 14 residues. The CDR3 coding sequence is TGTGCCAGCAGTTTAAGACAAATTGAAGAGACCCAGTACTTC. Its protein is CASSLRQIEETQYF.

This clonotype has more than one count but fewer than ten. The V and J genes are TRBV29-1 and TRBJ2-1, with a weak D call TRBD1 (6 bases). Trimming removed 6 bases from V and 4 bases from J, with 13 bases in between. Germline CDR1 SQVTM, CDR2 ANQGSEA. The CDR3 has 13 residues. The CDR3 reads CSVDSTGYNEQFF. DNA of the CDR3: TGCAGCGTGGATTCGACAGGTTACAATGAGCAGTTCTTC.

This clonotype was recorded many times. The CDR3 bases are TGCAGCGTTGTAGGGGGCAGCGGTGGCTACACCTTC. This sequence encodes CSVVGGSGGYTF. The chain recombines TRBV29-1 with TRBJ1-2; 7 nucleotides agree with TRBD1. This CDR3 is 12 amino acids long. The V and J ends lost 4 bases and 7 bases, in that order; junction bases with no gene match: 6. Germline CDR1 reads SQVTM; CDR2 reads ANQGSEA.

The chain has TRBV6-5 and TRBJ2-7; D is possibly TRBD1 or TRBD2 (6 bases each). Trimming shortened V by 4 bases and J by 2 bases, and 24 bases separated the two germline ends. The V gene's germline CDR1 is MNHEY and CDR2 SVGAGI. The CDR3 covers 18 residues. For the CDR3, the DNA is TGTGCCAGCAGTTCCCGACGAGGGGGAGGCGAGAGGACCTACGAGCAGTACTTC. Translated, it gives CASSSRRGGGERTYEQYF.

J is TRBJ2-5 and V is TRBV29-1; unclear D gene. V dropped 7 bases and J dropped 3 bases, with 12 bases sitting between them. Germline V gene sequence: CDR1 SQVTM, CDR2 ANQGSEA. This CDR3 has 12 residues. The CDR3 region is CSASGAKETQYF. DNA for the CDR3: TGCAGCGCGTCGGGCGCCAAAGAGACCCAGTACTTC.

V gene TRBV9 combines with J gene TRBJ2-5; tentative D call: TRBD2 (5 bases). This CDR3 region has 17 residues. V was clipped by 0 bases and J by 3 bases, with 18 bases between them. Germline values: CDR1 SGDLS, CDR2 YYNGEE. The CDR3 nucleotides are TGTGCCAGCAGCGTAGGGCCCTCGTTACGGGGTGAAGAGACCCAGTACTTC. Translation gives CASSVGPSLRGEETQYF. The full variable domain, with the rest looked up from reference TRBV9 and TRBJ2-5, is DSGVTQTPKHLITATGQRVTLRCSPRSGDLSVYWYQQSLDQGLQFLIQYYNGEERAKGNILERFSAQQFPDLHSELNLSSLELGDSALYFCASSVGPSLRGEETQYFGPGTRLLVL.

This clonotype was seen only a few times. The V call is TRBV28, the J call TRBJ2-7; D not resolved. Trimming left V 5 bases short and J 2 bases short, with 10 bases between. CDR3 length: 13 amino acids. Germline CDR1 MDHEN, CDR2 SYDVKM. The CDR3 is CASSPQAAYEQYF. As DNA, the CDR3 is TGTGCCAGCAGTCCGCAGGCGGCCTACGAGCAGTACTTC.

This clonotype was seen at least ten times. The V gene is TRBV9, the J gene TRBJ2-2, with D perhaps TRBD1 (6 bases). Germline CDR1 and CDR2: SGDLS and YYNGEE. CDR3 length: 16 amino acids. V lost 0 bases to trimming and J lost 4 bases, with 13 bases between them. The CDR3 loop reads CASSVVPRGGTGELFF. CDR3 DNA sequence: TGTGCCAGCAGCGTAGTACCCAGGGGTGGCACCGGGGAGCTGTTTTTT.

This clonotype turned up a few times. The V call is TRBV19, the J call TRBJ1-5, with 10 positions matching TRBD1. CDR1 LNHDA and CDR2 SQIVND come from the germline V gene (reference sequence). CDR3 length: 15 amino acids. Trimming took 4 bases from V and 7 from J; bases not matched to a gene: 7. The DNA of the CDR3 is TGTGCCAGTAGTAGTTGGACAGGGGGTGTCCAGCCCCAGCATTTT. Translated: CASSSWTGGVQPQHF.

The chain uses TRBV7-9 and TRBJ1-3; the D is unclear. V was trimmed by 3 bases and J by 7 bases, leaving 13 bases between them. Germline lookup yields CDR1 SEHNR and CDR2 FQNEAQ (reference sequence). This CDR3 comprises 14 residues. The CDR3 DNA reads TGTGCCAGCAGCTTCTTCAGCGGAGCGAACACCATATATTTT. This translates into CASSFFSGANTIYF.

This clonotype is a singleton in its sample. The rearrangement joins TRBV29-1 to TRBJ2-7, with D maybe TRBD2 (5 bases). Germline assignment: CDR1 SQVTM and CDR2 ANQGSEA. CDR3 length: 13 amino acids. V was cut by 2 bases and J by 2 bases, with 10 bases left in between. CDR3 loop: CSVELGRTYEQYF. CDR3 DNA sequence: TGCAGCGTTGAACTGGGGAGAACCTACGAGCAGTACTTC.

As concerns this clonotype: Sequence at one end of the junction differs from germline and may be a read error. The chain employs TRBV10-2 and TRBJ1-2; D not resolved. CDR1 is WSHSY, CDR2 SAAADI, per germline. The CDR3 covers 16 residues. The CDR3 reads CASSLGSDGRAYGYTF. In DNA, the CDR3 is TGTGCCAGCAGCTTAGGGAGCGACGGACGAGCCTATGGCTACACCTTC.

The rearrangement joins TRBV10-3 to TRBJ1-5; D call uncertain. The CDR3 sequence is 14 residues long. Germline lookup yields CDR1 ENHRY and CDR2 SYGVKD. In DNA, the CDR3 is TGTGCTAGAGTGGCAGCCGATAGCAATCAGCCCCAGCATTTT. Its translation is CARVAADSNQPQHF.

This clonotype has a count of ten or more. V and J are TRBV5-8 and TRBJ1-2; TRBD1 might be the D (6 bases). The CDR3 contains 14 residues. The V end lost 0 bases, the J end lost 4 bases, and 10 bases lay between the germline ends. Germline-derived CDR1 and CDR2 are SGHTS and YDEGEE. The CDR3 DNA sequence: TGTGCCAGCAGCTTGGACAGGGAGACCTATGGCTACACCTTC. Translation: CASSLDRETYGYTF.

The V gene is TRBV25-1, the J gene TRBJ2-2; TRBD2 agrees at 13 bases. In germline, CDR1 is MGHDK, CDR2 SYGVNS. V dropped 6 bases and J dropped 7; count of bases not matched to a gene: 8. The CDR3 extends over 16 amino acids. The CDR3 DNA reads TGTGCCAGCAGCTTAGGACTAGCGGGAGCCGTCGGGGAGCTGTTTTTT. Its translation is CASSLGLAGAVGELFF.

This clonotype was found a few times. The chain joins TRBV20-1 to TRBJ2-7; 7 nucleotides agree with TRBD2. The germline CDR1 and CDR2 sequences are DFQATT and SNEGSKA (reference sequence). V shed 6 bases, J shed 2 bases, and the junction held 10 bases outside the gene matches. The CDR3 spans 14 residues. CDR3 sequence: CSAQTSLGPYEQYF. CDR3 sequence (DNA): TGCAGTGCCCAGACTAGCCTGGGCCCCTACGAGCAGTACTTC.

The J gene is TRBJ1-6, the V gene TRBV29-1; tentatively, D is TRBD1 (6 bases). V was trimmed by 3 bases and J by 7 bases, leaving 10 bases between them. The germline CDR1 and CDR2 sequences are SQVTM and ANQGSEA. The CDR3 is 13 amino acids. CDR3: CSVERGPNSPLHF. The CDR3 DNA is TGCAGCGTTGAGCGGGGGCCCAATTCACCCCTCCACTTT.

V is TRBV20-1 and J is TRBJ1-5; no clear D. The CDR3 covers 14 residues. The germline V and J ends were trimmed by 1 base and 0 bases, with 7 bases remaining between them. Germline CDR1 DFQATT, CDR2 SNEGSKA (reference sequence). DNA of the CDR3: TGCAGTGCTAGAGGGGGTTATAGCAATCAGCCCCAGCATTTT. This translates into CSARGGYSNQPQHF.

This chain uses TRBV5-5 with TRBJ2-6; TRBD1 matches at 8 bases. CDR1 is SGHKS and CDR2 is YYEKEE in the germline V gene (reference sequence). This CDR3 has 16 amino acids. The trim removed 3 bases at V and 3 bases at J, leaving 5 bases unmatched. This CDR3 is CASSSGGAGGANVLTF. For the CDR3, the DNA is TGTGCCAGCAGCTCAGGGGGCGCGGGTGGGGCCAACGTCCTGACTTTC.

The rearrangement links TRBV7-3 to TRBJ1-1; perhaps TRBD1 as D (6 bases). V was cut by 6 bases and J by 7 bases, with 12 bases left in between. Germline V gene data show CDR1 as SGHTA and CDR2 as FQGTGA. The CDR3 extends over 12 amino acids. The CDR3: CASSVSGVEAFF. As DNA, the CDR3 is TGTGCCAGCAGTGTTTCAGGGGTTGAAGCTTTCTTT.

This clonotype came up many times. This chain uses TRBV29-1 with TRBJ2-7, with 7 bases fitting TRBD1. J was trimmed by 6 bases and V by 2 bases; bases with no gene match: 13. Per the germline V gene, CDR1 is SQVTM and CDR2 is ANQGSEA. The CDR3 sequence is 15 residues long. CDR3 nucleotide sequence: TGCAGCGTTGAATTCACCGACAGGGTCACCGGCGAGCAGTACTTC. This encodes CSVEFTDRVTGEQYF.

There are many counts of this clonotype. The rearrangement links TRBV5-1 to TRBJ1-1; no firm D call. V dropped 0 bases and J dropped 1 base, with 10 bases sitting between them. This CDR3 has 15 residues. Germline CDR1 SGHRS, CDR2 YFSETQ. Here the CDR3 DNA reads TGCGCCAGCAGCTTGGCCGTCTCTGGGAACACTGAAGCTTTCTTT. It is translated as CASSLAVSGNTEAFF. The whole variable domain, filled in from reference TRBV5-1 and TRBJ1-1, reads KAGVTQTPRYLIKTRGQQVTLSCSPISGHRSVSWYQQTPGQGLQFLFEYFSETQRNKGNFPGRFSGRQFSNSRSEMNVSTLELGDSALYLCASSLAVSGNTEAFFGQGTRLTVV.

This clonotype was recorded a few times. This chain links TRBV15 with TRBJ2-1, with unresolved D. V dropped 4 bases and J dropped 8 bases, with 6 bases sitting between them. The germline V gene has CDR1 LNHNV and CDR2 YYDKDF (reference sequence). CDR3 length equals 11 residues. CDR3 sequence (DNA): TGTGCCACCAGCAAGAAGTATGAGCAGTTCTTC. It translates to CATSKKYEQFF.

As concerns this clonotype: A much larger clonotype is one base distant, so this may be a read error. The rearrangement joins TRBV20-1 to TRBJ1-5, with D possibly TRBD1 on 6 matching bases. The CDR3 contains 13 residues. The V gene's germline CDR1 is DFQATT and CDR2 SNEGSKA (reference sequence). V lost 6 bases to trimming and J lost 9 bases, with 18 bases between them. CDR3: CSATRQVGRPQHF. In nucleotides, the CDR3 is TGCAGTGCGACCCGACAGGTGGGTAGGCCCCAGCATTTT.

This clonotype was seen repeatedly, ten times or more. The chain links TRBV15 to TRBJ2-7; perhaps TRBD2 as D (5 bases). The germline V and J ends were trimmed by 9 bases and 0 bases, with 12 bases remaining between them. The CDR3 totals 13 residues. In germline, CDR1 is LNHNV, CDR2 YYDKDF (reference sequence). As DNA, the CDR3 is TGTGCCACGAGGGCTTTTGGCTCCTACGAGCAGTACTTC. Translation: CATRAFGSYEQYF.